These 3 T cell receptor beta chains were sequenced from one sample in a study of technical replicates of blood from several donors. Data came from immunoSEQ multiplex PCR; TCRdb stores just in-frame clones and leaves some out. Of some 80,000 clones listed, around 92% are singletons. The sample was T cells isolated from PBMCs. The origin of the receptors is a human donor in good health.

Here the CDR3 reads CEQGAYYGYTF. CDR3 bases: TGTGAACAGGGGGCGTACTATGGCTACACCTTC. The V gene is TRBV25-1, the J gene TRBJ1-2, with TRBD1 matching 9 bases. There are 11 residues in the CDR3. Germline-derived CDR1 and CDR2 are MGHDK and SYGVNS.

The V and J genes are TRBV27 and TRBJ2-7; a weak D match, TRBD1 (5 bases). V lost 2 bases, J lost 2 bases, and 13 bases lay in between. This CDR3 region has 15 residues. Germline loops: CDR1 MNHEY, CDR2 SMNVEV (reference sequence). This CDR3 is CASSLGAGATYEQYF. In DNA form, the CDR3 reads TGTGCCAGCAGTTTAGGGGCAGGCGCGACCTACGAGCAGTACTTC.

J is TRBJ1-2 and V is TRBV5-1; 8 positions agree with TRBD1. CDR1 SGHRS and CDR2 YFSETQ come from the germline V gene. The CDR3 extends over 15 amino acids. Germline trimming cut 3 bases from V and 4 bases from J; bases unmatched to any gene: 8. This chain's CDR3 is CASSSTGGGPYGYTF. The CDR3 region has the DNA TGCGCCAGCAGCTCCACAGGGGGAGGGCCCTATGGCTACACCTTC.